A single sample gave rise to the 5 T cell receptor beta chains below, sequenced in a study of cytomegalovirus exposure and HLA in healthy donors listed by TCRdb under 2017. The library was prepared using the immunoSEQ multiplex PCR assay. The multiplex PCR relied on a mix of 60 forward primers for TCR Vbeta segments and 13 reverse primers for TCR Jbeta segments. TCRdb took this table from immuneACCESS and kept in-frame rearrangements with V and J called. Such tables lack part of the clones; where checked against another copy, unresolved V genes explain under half of the gap, and the rest is unexplained. Counted in this sample were about 130,000 clones; around three quarters of them appeared once. Roughly 1.2% of the sample comes from the top ten. Sequenced material: PBMCs. All receptors derive from a female donor in good health and CMV-seronegative.

The V and J genes are TRBV30 and TRBJ2-7; 7 bases agree with TRBD1. The trim removed 0 bases at V and 1 base at J, leaving 6 bases unmatched. CDR1 and CDR2 (germline): GTSNPN, SVGIG (reference sequence). CDR3 length equals 15 residues. CDR3 nucleotide sequence: TGTGCCTGGAGTGTTTACAGGGGCCCATCCTACGAGCAGTACTTC. Translation gives CAWSVYRGPSYEQYF.

This rearrangement joins TRBV28 to TRBJ2-5, with 7 bases lining up with TRBD2. The CDR3 has 13 residues. Germline V CDR1 and CDR2: MDHEN, SYDVKM. V dropped 7 bases and J dropped 4; count of bases not matched to a gene: 6. The CDR3 reads CASTWGGVETQYF. CDR3 bases: TGTGCCAGCACCTGGGGGGGAGTAGAGACCCAGTACTTC.

The chain couples TRBV18 to TRBJ2-5; TRBD2 matches 10 bases. Germline assignment: CDR1 KGHSH and CDR2 LQKENI. Trimming at V came to 3 bases and at J to 5 bases, leaving 6 bases not matched to a gene. CDR3 size: 15 residues. The chain's CDR3 is CASSPTSGVLETQYF. CDR3 bases: TGTGCCAGCTCACCTACTAGCGGGGTTCTCGAGACCCAGTACTTC.

V gene TRBV14 combines with J gene TRBJ2-1; TRBD2 matches 8 bases. The CDR3 has 14 residues. CDR1 and CDR2 (germline): SGHDN, FVKESK. V trimming: 7 bases; J trimming: 10 bases; junction bases outside the gene matches: 12. CDR3 coding DNA: TGTGCCAGCACCAAACATCAACGGGGGGGGGAGCAGTTCTTC. As protein: CASTKHQRGGEQFF.

This clone was seen a few times. The rearrangement joins TRBV5-8 to TRBJ2-5, with TRBD1 matching 10 bases. Germline loops: CDR1 SGHTS, CDR2 YDEGEE. V lost 0 bases and J lost 0; bases outside the gene matches: 14. The CDR3 is made up of 20 amino acids. This CDR3 is CASSLGLETGGSTYQETQYF. The CDR3 DNA reads as TGTGCCAGCAGCTTGGGTCTTGAGACAGGGGGCTCTACCTACCAAGAGACCCAGTACTTC.